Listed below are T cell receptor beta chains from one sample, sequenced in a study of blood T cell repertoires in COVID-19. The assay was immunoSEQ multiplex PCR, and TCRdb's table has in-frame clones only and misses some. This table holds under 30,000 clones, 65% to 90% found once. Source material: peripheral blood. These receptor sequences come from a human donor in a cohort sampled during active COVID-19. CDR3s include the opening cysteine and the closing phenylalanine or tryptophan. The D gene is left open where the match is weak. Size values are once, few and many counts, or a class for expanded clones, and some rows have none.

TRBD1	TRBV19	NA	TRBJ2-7	TGTGCCAGTGCCGGTTTGGACAGGACACCCTACGAGCAGTACTTC	CASAGLDRTPYEQYF
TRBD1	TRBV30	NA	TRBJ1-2	TGTGCCTGGAGTGTCTACAGGGGACCCGCAGTAGGTGGCTACACCTTC	CAWSVYRGPAVGGYTF
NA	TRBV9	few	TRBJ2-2	TGTGCCAGCAGCGACTATAGCGGAAACACCGGGGAGCTGTTTTTT	CASSDYSGNTGELFF
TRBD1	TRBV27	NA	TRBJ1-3	TGTGCCAGCAGTTTTGGAACAGGGGCTGGAAACACCATATATTTT	CASSFGTGAGNTIYF
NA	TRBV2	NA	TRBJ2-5	TGTGCCAGCAGTGAAAGGGGTTTACCGGAGACCCAGTACTTC	CASSERGLPETQYF
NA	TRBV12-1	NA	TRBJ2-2	TGTGCCAGCAGCTTTGAGCCGGACAGGGGGGACACCGGGGAGCTGTTTTTT	CASSFEPDRGDTGELFF
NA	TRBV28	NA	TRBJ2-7	TGTGCCAGCAGCTTCACCTTACACAGGGCCGGGGATCGCGAGCAGTACTTC	CASSFTLHRAGDREQYF
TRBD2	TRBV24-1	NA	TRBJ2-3	TGTGCCACCAGTGATCCGCCCGGTGGCGGGAGAGGTGGCACAGATACGCAGTATTTT	CATSDPPGGGRGGTDTQYF
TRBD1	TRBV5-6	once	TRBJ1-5	TGTGCCAGCAGCCGGACAGGGGATAGCAATCAGCCCCAGCATTTT	CASSRTGDSNQPQHF
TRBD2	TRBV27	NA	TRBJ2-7	TGTGCCACCTCCATCGCGGGGGGGACCTACGAGCAGTACTTC	CATSIAGGTYEQYF
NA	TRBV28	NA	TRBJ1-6	TGTGCCAGCAGTTTACCAGAGGACAGTCGGCATTCACCCCTCCACTTT	CASSLPEDSRHSPLHF
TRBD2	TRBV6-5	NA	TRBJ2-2	TGTGCCAGCAGTATAGCGGGGGCAACCGGGGAGCTGTTTTTT	CASSIAGATGELFF
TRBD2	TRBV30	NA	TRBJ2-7	TGTGCCTGGACCGCACTAGCGGGAACCTACGAGCAGTACTTC	CAWTALAGTYEQYF